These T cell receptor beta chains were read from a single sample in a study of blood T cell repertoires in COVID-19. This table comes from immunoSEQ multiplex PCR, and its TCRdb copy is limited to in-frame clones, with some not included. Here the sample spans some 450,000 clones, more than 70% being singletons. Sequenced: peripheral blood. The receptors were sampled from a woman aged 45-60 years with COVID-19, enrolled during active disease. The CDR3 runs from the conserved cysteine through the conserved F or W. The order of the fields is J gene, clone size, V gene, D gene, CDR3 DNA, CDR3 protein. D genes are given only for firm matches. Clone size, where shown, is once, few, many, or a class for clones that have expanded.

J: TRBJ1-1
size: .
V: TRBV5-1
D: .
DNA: TGCGCCAGCAGCCCAGGGACTCTGAACACTGAAGCTTTCTTT
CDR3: CASSPGTLNTEAFF

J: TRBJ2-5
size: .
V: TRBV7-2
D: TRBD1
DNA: TGTGCCAGCAGCTTTCCGGGACAGGGGGGAGAGACCCAGTACTTC
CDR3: CASSFPGQGGETQYF

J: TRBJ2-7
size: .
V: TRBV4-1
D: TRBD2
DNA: TGCGCCAGCAGCCAAGAAGGACTAGCGGGGAGGGAGCAGTACTTC
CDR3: CASSQEGLAGREQYF

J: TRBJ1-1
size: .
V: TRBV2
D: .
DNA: TGTGCCAGCTTATCAGGGGAAGCTTTCTTT
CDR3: CASLSGEAFF

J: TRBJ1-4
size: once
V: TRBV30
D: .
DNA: TGTGCCTGGACCCGGACAGCTAATGAAAAACTGTTTTTT
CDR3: CAWTRTANEKLFF

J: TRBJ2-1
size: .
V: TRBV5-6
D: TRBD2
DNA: TGTGCCAGCAGCTTGGCCACAGCGGGGGGTCGGAATGAGCAGTTCTTC
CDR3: CASSLATAGGRNEQFF

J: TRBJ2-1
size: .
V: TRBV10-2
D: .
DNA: TGCGCCAGCCACGGCGGGACGCGTACCTACAATGAGCAGTTCTTC
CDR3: CASHGGTRTYNEQFF

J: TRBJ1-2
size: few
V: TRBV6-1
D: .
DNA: TGTGCCAGCAGTGAAGGGCAGGGATATGGCTACACCTTC
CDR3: CASSEGQGYGYTF

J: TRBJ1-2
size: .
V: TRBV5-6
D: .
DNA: TGTGCCAGCAGCTTGGGGGTACTCCGGGACTATGGCTACACCTTC
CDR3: CASSLGVLRDYGYTF

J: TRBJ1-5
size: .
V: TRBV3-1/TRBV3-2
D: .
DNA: TGTGCCAGCAGCTGGGACACCGGATCGCCCCAGCATTTT
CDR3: CASSWDTGSPQHF

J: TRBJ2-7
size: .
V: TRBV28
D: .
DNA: TGTGCCAGCAGTGGCCTTAACTCCTACGAGCAGTACTTC
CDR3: CASSGLNSYEQYF

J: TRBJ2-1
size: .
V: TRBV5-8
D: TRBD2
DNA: TGTGCCAGCAGCTTGGGCCTAGCGGGGGCCAATGAGCAGTTCTTC
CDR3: CASSLGLAGANEQFF

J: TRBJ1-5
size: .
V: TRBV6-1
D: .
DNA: TGTGCCAGCAGTGACCGAGAGAGTCAGCCCCAGCATTTT
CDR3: CASSDRESQPQHF

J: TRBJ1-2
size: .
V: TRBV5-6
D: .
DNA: TGTGCCAGCAGCCACAGGGACGGCTACACCTTC
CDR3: CASSHRDGYTF

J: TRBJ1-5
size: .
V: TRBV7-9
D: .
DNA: TGTGCCAGCAGCGCGACAGGAGGACAGCCCCAGCATTTT
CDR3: CASSATGGQPQHF

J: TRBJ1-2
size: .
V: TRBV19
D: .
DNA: TGTGCCAGTAGTATATTGGCCAGGAGGGTAACTAACTATGGCTACACCTTC
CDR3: CASSILARRVTNYGYTF

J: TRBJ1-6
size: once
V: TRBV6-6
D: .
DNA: TGTGCCAGCACGCAGGGGCCCGATTCACCCCTCCACTTT
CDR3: CASTQGPDSPLHF